This T cell receptor (beta chain) stems from a study of blood T cell repertoires in COVID-19. Generated by immunoSEQ multiplex PCR, the TCRdb table keeps only in-frame clones and is missing some. The table includes approximately 200,000 clones, about 81% detected once. Seattle patient enrollment occurred during active infection, with longitudinal follow-up thereafter. Specimen: peripheral blood. The sequence derives from a woman older than 75 with COVID-19, enrolled during active disease.

Here the CDR3 reads CAWSTPQDRGSYEQYF. CDR3 sequence (DNA): TGTGCCTGGAGTACCCCCCAGGACAGGGGCTCCTACGAGCAGTACTTC. This rearrangement joins TRBV30 to TRBJ2-7; 9 bases map to TRBD1. CDR3 length: 16 amino acids. J was trimmed by 0 bases and V by 2 bases; bases with no gene match: 8. CDR1 is GTSNPN, CDR2 SVGIG, per germline (reference sequence).